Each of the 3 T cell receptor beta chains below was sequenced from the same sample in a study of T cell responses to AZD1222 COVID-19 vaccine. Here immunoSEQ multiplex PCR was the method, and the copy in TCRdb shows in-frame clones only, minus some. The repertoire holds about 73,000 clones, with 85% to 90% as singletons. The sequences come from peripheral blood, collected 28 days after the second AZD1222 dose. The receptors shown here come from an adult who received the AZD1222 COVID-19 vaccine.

In DNA form, the CDR3 reads TGTGCCAGCAGTTACTCGATGGGGGCAGATACGCAGTATTTT. Translated, it gives CASSYSMGADTQYF. J is TRBJ2-3 and V is TRBV6-5; D could derive from TRBD1 or TRBD2 (5 bases each). From germline, CDR1 is MNHEY and CDR2 SVGAGI. This CDR3 is 14 amino acids long. V lost 0 bases, J lost 4 bases, and 8 bases lay in between.

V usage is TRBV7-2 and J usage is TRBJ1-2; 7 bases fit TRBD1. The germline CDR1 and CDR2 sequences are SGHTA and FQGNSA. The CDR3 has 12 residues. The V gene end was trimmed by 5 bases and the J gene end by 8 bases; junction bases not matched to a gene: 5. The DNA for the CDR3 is TGTGCCAGCAGCACCCAGGGGGGGGGCTACACCTTC. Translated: CASSTQGGGYTF.

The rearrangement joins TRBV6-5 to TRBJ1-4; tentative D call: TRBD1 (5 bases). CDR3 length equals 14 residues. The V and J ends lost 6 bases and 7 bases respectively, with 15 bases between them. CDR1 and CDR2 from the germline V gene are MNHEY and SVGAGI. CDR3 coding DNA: TGTGCCAGCAGGAGGGACGGCGGCCGTGAAAAACTGTTTTTT. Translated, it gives CASRRDGGREKLFF.